This TCR beta chain derives from a study of EBV T-cell therapy then PD-1 blockade in nasopharyngeal carcinoma. Details on this clone: Its antigen is currently unknown.

The treatment denotes: AdE1-LMPpoly-expanded autologous EBV-specific T-cell therapy followed by anti-PD-1 nivolumab. Some clones are missing from TCRdb's copy, which holds only in-frame ones; the method was immunoSEQ multiplex PCR. Here the sample spans under 20,000 clones, roughly 80% being singletons. V was shortened by 1 base and J by 0 bases, with 7 bases between the two germline ends. This CDR3 spans 14 amino acids. CDR1 and CDR2 from the germline V gene are MGHRA and YSYEKL. The sample here was CD8+ T cells from blood, taken between days 25 and 35 from a patient whose treatment included autologous EBV-specific T cells and nivolumab. The sequence came from a man aged 35-49 years with nasopharyngeal carcinoma. The rearrangement joins TRBV4-1 to TRBJ2-7; D remains unclear. The chain's CDR3 is CASSQVAGSYEQYF. The CDR3 DNA reads TGCGCCAGCAGCCAAGTGGCCGGCTCCTACGAGCAGTACTTC.